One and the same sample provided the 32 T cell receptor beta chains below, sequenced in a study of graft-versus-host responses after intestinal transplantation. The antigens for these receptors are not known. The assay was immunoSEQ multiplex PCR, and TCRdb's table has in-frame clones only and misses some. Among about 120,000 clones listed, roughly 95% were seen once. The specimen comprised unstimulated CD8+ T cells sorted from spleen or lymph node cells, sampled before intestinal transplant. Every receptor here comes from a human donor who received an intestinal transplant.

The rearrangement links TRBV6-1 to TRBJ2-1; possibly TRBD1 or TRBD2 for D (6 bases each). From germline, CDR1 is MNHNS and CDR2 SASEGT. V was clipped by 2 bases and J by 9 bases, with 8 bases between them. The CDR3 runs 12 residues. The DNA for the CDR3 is TGTGCCAGCAGTGAAAGGGGGGTTGAGCAGTTCTTC. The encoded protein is CASSERGVEQFF.

The CDR3 sequence is CASSLQGARIYEQYF. The DNA of the CDR3 is TGTGCCAGCAGCTTACAAGGTGCGAGAATCTACGAGCAGTACTTC. This chain links TRBV7-9 with TRBJ2-7; no definite D call. V shed 2 bases and J shed 3 bases, with 14 bases lying between them. Germline loops: CDR1 SEHNR, CDR2 FQNEAQ (reference sequence). The CDR3 sequence is 15 residues long.

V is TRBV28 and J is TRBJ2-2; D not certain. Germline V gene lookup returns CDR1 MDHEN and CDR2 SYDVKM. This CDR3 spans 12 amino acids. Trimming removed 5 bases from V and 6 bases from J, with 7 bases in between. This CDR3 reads CASSPPPGELFF. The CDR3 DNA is TGTGCCAGCAGTCCCCCCCCCGGGGAGCTGTTTTTT.

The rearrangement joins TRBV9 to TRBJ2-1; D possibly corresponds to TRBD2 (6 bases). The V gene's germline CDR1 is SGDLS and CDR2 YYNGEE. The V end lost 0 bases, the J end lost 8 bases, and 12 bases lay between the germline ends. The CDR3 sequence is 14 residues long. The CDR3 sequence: CASSVAGVGDEQFF. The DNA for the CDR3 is TGTGCCAGCAGCGTAGCGGGAGTGGGGGATGAGCAGTTCTTC. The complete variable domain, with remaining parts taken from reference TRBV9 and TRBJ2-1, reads DSGVTQTPKHLITATGQRVTLRCSPRSGDLSVYWYQQSLDQGLQFLIQYYNGEERAKGNILERFSAQQFPDLHSELNLSSLELGDSALYFCASSVAGVGDEQFFGPGTRLTVL.

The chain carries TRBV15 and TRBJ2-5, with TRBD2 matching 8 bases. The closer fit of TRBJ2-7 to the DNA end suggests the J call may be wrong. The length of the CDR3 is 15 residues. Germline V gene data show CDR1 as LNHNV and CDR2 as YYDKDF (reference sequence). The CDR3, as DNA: TGTGCCACCAGCAGAGATCCAGCGGGGGTGTACGAGCAGTACTTC. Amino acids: CATSRDPAGVYEQYF.

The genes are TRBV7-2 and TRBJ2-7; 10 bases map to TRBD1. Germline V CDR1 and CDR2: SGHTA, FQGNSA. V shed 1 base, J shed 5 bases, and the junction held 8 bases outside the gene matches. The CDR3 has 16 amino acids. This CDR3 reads CASSLVLRQGAHEQYF. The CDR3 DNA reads TGTGCCAGCAGCTTAGTGCTCCGACAGGGGGCCCACGAGCAGTACTTC.

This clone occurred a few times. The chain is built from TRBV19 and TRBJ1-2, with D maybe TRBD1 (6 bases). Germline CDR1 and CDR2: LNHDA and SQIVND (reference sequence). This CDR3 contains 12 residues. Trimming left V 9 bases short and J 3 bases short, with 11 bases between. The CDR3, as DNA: TGTGCCAGCCGGGGGCCCTACTATGGCTACACCTTC. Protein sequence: CASRGPYYGYTF. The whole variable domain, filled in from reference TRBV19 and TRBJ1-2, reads DGGITQSPKYLFRKEGQNVTLSCEQNLNHDAMYWYRQDPGQGLRLIYYSQIVNDFQKGDIAEGYSVSREKKESFPLTVTSAQKNPTAFYLCASRGPYYGYTFGSGTRLTVV.

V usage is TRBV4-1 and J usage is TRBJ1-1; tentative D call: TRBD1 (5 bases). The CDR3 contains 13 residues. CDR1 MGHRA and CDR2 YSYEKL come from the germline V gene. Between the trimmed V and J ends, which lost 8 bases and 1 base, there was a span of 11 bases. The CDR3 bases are TGCGCCAGCGGACCCGGGGGGAACACTGAAGCTTTCTTT. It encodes CASGPGGNTEAFF.

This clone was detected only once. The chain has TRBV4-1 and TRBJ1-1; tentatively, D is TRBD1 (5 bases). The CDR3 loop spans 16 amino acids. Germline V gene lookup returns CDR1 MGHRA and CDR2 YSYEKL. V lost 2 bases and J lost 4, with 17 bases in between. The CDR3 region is CASSQISEGIGTEAFF. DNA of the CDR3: TGCGCCAGCAGCCAAATTTCAGAGGGGATCGGCACTGAAGCTTTCTTT.

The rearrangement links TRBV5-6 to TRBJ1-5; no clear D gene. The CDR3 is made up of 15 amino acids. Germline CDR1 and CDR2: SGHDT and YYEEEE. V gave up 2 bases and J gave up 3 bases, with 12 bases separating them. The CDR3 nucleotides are TGTGCCAGCAGCTTATCGACGGGAATCAATCAGCCCCAGCATTTT. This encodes CASSLSTGINQPQHF.

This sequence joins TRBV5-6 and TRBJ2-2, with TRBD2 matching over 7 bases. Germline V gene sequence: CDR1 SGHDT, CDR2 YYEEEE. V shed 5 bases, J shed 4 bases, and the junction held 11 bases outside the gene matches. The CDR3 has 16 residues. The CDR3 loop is CASSRRGEGLTGELFF. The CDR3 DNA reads TGTGCCAGCAGTCGTCGAGGGGAGGGGCTCACCGGGGAGCTGTTTTTT. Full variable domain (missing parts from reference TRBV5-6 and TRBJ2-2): DAGVTQSPTHLIKTRGQQVTLRCSPKSGHDTVSWYQQALGQGPQFIFQYYEEEERQRGNFPDRFSGHQFPNYSSELNVNALLLGDSALYLCASSRRGEGLTGELFFGEGSRLTVL.

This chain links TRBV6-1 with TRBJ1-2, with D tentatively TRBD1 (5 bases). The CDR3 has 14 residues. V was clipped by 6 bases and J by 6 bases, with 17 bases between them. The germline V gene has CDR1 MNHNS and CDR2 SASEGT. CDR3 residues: CASRHPQGPHGYTF. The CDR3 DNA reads TGTGCCAGCAGACACCCCCAGGGTCCCCATGGCTACACCTTC.

CDR3 nucleotide sequence: TGTGCCAGCAGTTTATTTGGTGGGCAGCCCCAGCATTTT. Encoded protein: CASSLFGGQPQHF. This chain connects TRBV27 to TRBJ1-5; no firm D call. Trimming removed 1 base from V and 7 bases from J, with 8 bases in between. Germline V CDR1 and CDR2: MNHEY, SMNVEV (reference sequence). This CDR3 region has 13 residues.

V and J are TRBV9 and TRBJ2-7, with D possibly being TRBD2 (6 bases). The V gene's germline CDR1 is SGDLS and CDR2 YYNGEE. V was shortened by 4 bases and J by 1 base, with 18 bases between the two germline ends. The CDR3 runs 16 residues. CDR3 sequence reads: CASSPAPGAGSYEQYF. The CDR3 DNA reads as TGTGCCAGCAGCCCGGCCCCCGGGGCGGGATCCTACGAGCAGTACTTC.

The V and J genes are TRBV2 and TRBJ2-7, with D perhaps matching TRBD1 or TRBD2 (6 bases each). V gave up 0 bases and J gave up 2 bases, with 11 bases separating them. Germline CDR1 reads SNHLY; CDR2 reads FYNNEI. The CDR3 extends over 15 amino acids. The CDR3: CASSEAWGATYEQYF. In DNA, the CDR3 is TGTGCCAGCAGTGAAGCGTGGGGGGCGACCTACGAGCAGTACTTC.

The CDR3 protein is CASSLSAGLDTQYF. The CDR3 DNA reads TGTGCCAGCAGCTTGTCGGCTGGCTTAGATACGCAGTATTTT. The chain links TRBV5-6 to TRBJ2-3; D not resolved. This CDR3 is 14 amino acids long. CDR1 SGHDT and CDR2 YYEEEE come from the germline V gene. V was shortened by 1 base and J by 5 bases, with 11 bases between the two germline ends.

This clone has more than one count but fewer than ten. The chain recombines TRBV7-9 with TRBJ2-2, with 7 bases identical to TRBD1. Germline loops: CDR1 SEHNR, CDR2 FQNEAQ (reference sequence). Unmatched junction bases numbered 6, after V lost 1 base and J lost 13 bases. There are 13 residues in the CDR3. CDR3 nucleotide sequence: TGTGCCAGCAGCTTAGACCCCAGGGGGAGGCTGTTTTTT. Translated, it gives CASSLDPRGRLFF.

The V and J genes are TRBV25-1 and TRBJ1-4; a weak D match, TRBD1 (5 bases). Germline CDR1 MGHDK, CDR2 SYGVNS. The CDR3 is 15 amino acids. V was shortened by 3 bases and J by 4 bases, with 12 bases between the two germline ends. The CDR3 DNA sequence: TGTGCCAGCAGTGATTGGGACGGCCTTAATGAAAAACTGTTTTTT. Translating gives CASSDWDGLNEKLFF.

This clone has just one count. In nucleotides, the CDR3 is TGTGCCAGCATGGGGGGGGAAAACATTCAGTACTTC. This gives the protein CASMGGENIQYF. The genes are TRBV28 and TRBJ2-4; 7 positions agree with TRBD2. The CDR3 consists of 12 residues. Germline V gene data show CDR1 as MDHEN and CDR2 as SYDVKM. With V trimmed by 7 bases and J by 5 bases, 2 bases remained unmatched.

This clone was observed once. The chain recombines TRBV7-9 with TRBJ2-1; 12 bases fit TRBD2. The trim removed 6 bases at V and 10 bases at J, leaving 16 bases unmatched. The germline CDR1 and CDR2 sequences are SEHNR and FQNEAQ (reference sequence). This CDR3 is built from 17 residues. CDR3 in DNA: TGTGCCAGCAGTCAATTTCGGACTAGCGGGGCCCAGGGGGAGCAGTTCTTC. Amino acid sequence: CASSQFRTSGAQGEQFF. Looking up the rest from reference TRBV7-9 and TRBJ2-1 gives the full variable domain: DTGVSQNPRHKITKRGQNVTFRCDPISEHNRLYWYRQTLGQGPEFLTYFQNEAQLEKSRLLSDRFSAERPKGSFSTLEIQRTEQGDSAMYLCASSQFRTSGAQGEQFFGPGTRLTVL.

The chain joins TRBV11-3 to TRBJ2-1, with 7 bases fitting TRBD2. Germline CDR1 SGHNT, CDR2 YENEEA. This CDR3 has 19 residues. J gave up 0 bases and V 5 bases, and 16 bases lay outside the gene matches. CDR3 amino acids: CASSPGLDLLSTSYNEQFF. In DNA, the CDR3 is TGTGCCAGCAGCCCTGGACTAGATCTTCTCTCGACCTCCTACAATGAGCAGTTCTTC. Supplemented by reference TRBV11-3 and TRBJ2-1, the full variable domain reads EAGVVQSPRYKIIEKKQPVAFWCNPISGHNTLYWYLQNLGQGPELLIRYENEEAVDDSQLPKDRFSAERLKGVDSTLKIQPAELGDSAVYLCASSPGLDLLSTSYNEQFFGPGTRLTVL.

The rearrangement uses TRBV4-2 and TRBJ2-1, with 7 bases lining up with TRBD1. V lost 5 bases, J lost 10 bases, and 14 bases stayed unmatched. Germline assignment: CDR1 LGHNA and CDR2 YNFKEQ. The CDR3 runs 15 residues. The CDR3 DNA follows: TGTGCCAGCAGCGACAGGGATTCGTCCCCTAGGGAGCAGTTCTTC. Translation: CASSDRDSSPREQFF.

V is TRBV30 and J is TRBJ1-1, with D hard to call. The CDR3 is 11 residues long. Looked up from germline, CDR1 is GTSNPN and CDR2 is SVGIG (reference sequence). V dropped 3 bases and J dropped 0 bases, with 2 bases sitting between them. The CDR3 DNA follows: TGTGCCTGGAGACTGAACACTGAAGCTTTCTTT. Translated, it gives CAWRLNTEAFF.

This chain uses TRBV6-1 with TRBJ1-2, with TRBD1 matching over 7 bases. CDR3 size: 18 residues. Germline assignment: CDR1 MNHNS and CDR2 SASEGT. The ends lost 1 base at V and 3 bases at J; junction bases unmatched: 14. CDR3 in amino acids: CASSEDRGWMDGDYGYTF. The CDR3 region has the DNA TGTGCCAGCAGTGAAGACAGGGGTTGGATGGATGGCGACTATGGCTACACCTTC.

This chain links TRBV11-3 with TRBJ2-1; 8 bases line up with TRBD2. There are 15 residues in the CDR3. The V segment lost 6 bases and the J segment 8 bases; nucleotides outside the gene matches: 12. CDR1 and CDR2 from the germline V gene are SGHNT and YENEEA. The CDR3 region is CASSQGLGGDYEQFF. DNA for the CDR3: TGTGCCAGCAGTCAGGGACTAGGCGGGGACTATGAGCAGTTCTTC.

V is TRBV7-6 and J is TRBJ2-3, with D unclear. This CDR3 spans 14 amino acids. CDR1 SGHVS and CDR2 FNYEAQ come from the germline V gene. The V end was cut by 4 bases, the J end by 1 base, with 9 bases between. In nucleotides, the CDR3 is TGTGCCAGCAGCTCGAAGGTGGGCACAGATACGCAGTATTTT. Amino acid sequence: CASSSKVGTDTQYF.

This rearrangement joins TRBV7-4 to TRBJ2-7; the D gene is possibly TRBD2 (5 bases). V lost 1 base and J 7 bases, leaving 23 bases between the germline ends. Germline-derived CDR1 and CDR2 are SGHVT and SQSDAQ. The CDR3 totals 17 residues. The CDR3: CASSLVKGAGPDGEQYF. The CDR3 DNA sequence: TGTGCCAGCAGCTTAGTCAAGGGAGCCGGGCCAGATGGGGAGCAGTACTTC.

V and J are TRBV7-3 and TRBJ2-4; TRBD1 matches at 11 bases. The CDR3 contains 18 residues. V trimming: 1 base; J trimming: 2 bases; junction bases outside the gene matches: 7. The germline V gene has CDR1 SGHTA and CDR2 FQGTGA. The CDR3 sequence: CASSLKSGTGGTKNIQYF. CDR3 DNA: TGTGCCAGCAGCTTAAAATCGGGGACAGGGGGAACCAAAAACATTCAGTACTTC.

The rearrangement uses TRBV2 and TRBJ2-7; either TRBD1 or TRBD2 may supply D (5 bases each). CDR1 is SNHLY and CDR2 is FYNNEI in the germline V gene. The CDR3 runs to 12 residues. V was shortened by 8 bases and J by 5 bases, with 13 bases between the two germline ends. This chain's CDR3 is CASYFREHEQYF. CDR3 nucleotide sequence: TGTGCCAGCTACTTCAGGGAGCACGAGCAGTACTTC.

CDR3 coding DNA: TGCGCCAGCAGCCCCCGAGGGAGTGCGACATGGGACTCTAATATGGCAGATACGCAGTATTTT. Translation: CASSPRGSATWDSNMADTQYF. The chain joins TRBV4-3 to TRBJ2-3; possibly TRBD2 for D (6 bases). This CDR3 is built from 21 residues. The ends were cut back, 4 bases at V and 4 bases at J, with 33 bases in the middle. Germline loops: CDR1 LGHNA, CDR2 YSLEER.

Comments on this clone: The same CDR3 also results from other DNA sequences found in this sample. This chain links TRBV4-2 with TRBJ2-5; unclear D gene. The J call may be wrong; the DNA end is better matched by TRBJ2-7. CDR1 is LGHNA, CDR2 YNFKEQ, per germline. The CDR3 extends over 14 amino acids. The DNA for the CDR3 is TGTGCCAGCAGCCAAGAGGTGACTTCTTACGAGCAGTACTTC. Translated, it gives CASSQEVTSYEQYF.

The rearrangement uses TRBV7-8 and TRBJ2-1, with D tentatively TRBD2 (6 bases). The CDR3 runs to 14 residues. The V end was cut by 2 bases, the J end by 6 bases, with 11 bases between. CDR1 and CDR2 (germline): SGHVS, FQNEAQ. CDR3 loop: CASSLTGVFNEQFF. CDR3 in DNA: TGTGCCAGCAGCTTAACGGGAGTATTCAATGAGCAGTTCTTC.